What follows are 18 T cell receptor beta chains derived from one specimen sequenced in a study of read filtering for tumor transcriptome and immune sequencing. This library used about 400 ng RNA and molecular barcoded adaptors spanning alpha/delta and beta/gamma chains. MiXCR was run by TCRdb on the reads, yielding one entry per CDR3 protein. In the table there are more than 100,000 distinct CDR3 sequences, roughly an eighth of which are singletons. The sequenced sample consisted of a population of CD138-negative cells sorted from bone marrow. The receptors stem from a donor aged 40 or older with multiple myeloma.

The sample holds many counts of this clonotype. The chain carries TRBV27 and TRBJ1-1; weak D call: TRBD1 (6 bases). The V gene's germline CDR1 is MNHEY and CDR2 SMNVEV (reference sequence). V shed 9 bases and J shed 0 bases, with 20 bases lying between them. The CDR3 covers 16 residues. CDR3 protein: CASRGGGRHMNTEAFF. The DNA of the CDR3 is TGTGCCAGTCGCGGGGGGGGGCGACACATGAACACTGAAGCTTTCTTT.

Concerning this clonotype: This may be a read error: a much more frequent sequence differs by one nucleotide. The CDR3 loop reads CASGFDAPGQGTETQYF. DNA for the CDR3: TGCGCCAGCGGCTTCGACGCACCGGGACAGGGGACAGAGACCCAGTACTTC. The chain carries TRBV5-1 and TRBJ2-5; TRBD1 aligns across 10 bases. CDR3 size: 17 residues. Germline CDR1 SGHRS, CDR2 YFSETQ.

This rearrangement joins TRBV25-1 to TRBJ2-5, with a weak D call TRBD1 (5 bases). The V end lost 0 bases, the J end lost 4 bases, and 9 bases lay between the germline ends. The CDR3 has 14 residues. Germline-derived CDR1 and CDR2 are MGHDK and SYGVNS. CDR3 DNA: TGTGCCAGCAGTGAATATAGGGGATCAGAGACCCAGTACTTC. Residues: CASSEYRGSETQYF.

As DNA, the CDR3 is TGTGCCAGCAGCCCGAGACTGATACAAGAGACCCAGTACTTC. This gives the protein CASSPRLIQETQYF. This chain connects TRBV7-9 to TRBJ2-5, with unresolved D. Germline V gives CDR1 SEHNR, CDR2 FQNEAQ (reference sequence). This CDR3 has 14 amino acids. The germline V and J ends were trimmed by 5 bases and 2 bases, with 12 bases remaining between them.

This chain uses TRBV2 with TRBJ2-2; 7 nucleotides match TRBD1. This CDR3 comprises 15 residues. With 5 bases clipped from V and 4 bases from J, the junction kept 7 bases outside the gene matches. Germline V lookup: CDR1 SNHLY, CDR2 FYNNEI. CDR3 sequence (DNA): TGTGCCAGCAGTTCAACAGGGGTTGGCACCGGGGAGCTGTTTTTT. Protein: CASSSTGVGTGELFF.

The rearrangement uses TRBV12-3 or TRBV12-4 and TRBJ2-5; 9 nucleotides line up with TRBD2. The CDR3 loop spans 18 amino acids. Trimming took 1 base from V and 1 from J; bases not matched to a gene: 10. The CDR3 coding sequence is TGTGCCAGCAGTTTAGAAAGCGGGAGGCCCCCCCTCCAAGAGACCCAGTACTTC. Residues: CASSLESGRPPLQETQYF.

This clonotype showed up many times. V is TRBV7-9 and J is TRBJ1-2, with D possibly matching TRBD1 (6 bases). From germline, CDR1 is SEHNR and CDR2 FQNEAQ (reference sequence). The CDR3 consists of 13 residues. Trimming took off 8 bases at V and 4 bases at J, with 14 bases between the two ends. CDR3 bases: TGTGCCAGCCGTGCGGGGGCCTTCTATGGCTACACCTTC. Protein: CASRAGAFYGYTF.

The sample holds many counts of this clonotype. This chain connects TRBV30 to TRBJ2-1; 7 bases are shared with TRBD2. The CDR3 length is 20 residues. Germline V gene lookup returns CDR1 GTSNPN and CDR2 SVGIG (reference sequence). The V and J ends lost 4 bases and 3 bases, in that order; junction bases with no gene match: 24. The CDR3 nucleotides read TGTGCCTGGACCCGCCCCCACTTCAGCGGGATAAGTTTAAGCTACAATGAGCAGTTCTTC. Amino acid sequence: CAWTRPHFSGISLSYNEQFF.

This clonotype was observed a handful of times. The rearrangement links TRBV18 to TRBJ1-4; unclear D gene. Per the germline V gene, CDR1 is KGHSH and CDR2 is LQKENI. The V and J ends lost 4 bases and 7 bases respectively, with 13 bases between them. The CDR3 loop spans 14 amino acids. DNA of the CDR3: TGTGCCAGCTCACGAGACAAGGCGGGTGAAAAACTGTTTTTT. This codes for CASSRDKAGEKLFF.

In this sample, this clonotype turned up a few times. Given a much more abundant clone one base away, this may be a read error. The final CDR3 position lacks the conserved phenylalanine or tryptophan, pointing to a likely read error. This sequence joins TRBV5-1 and TRBJ2-7; D is possibly TRBD1 or TRBD2 (5 bases each). This CDR3 is built from 14 residues. V lost 3 bases, J lost 1 base, and 11 bases lay in between. Germline V gene lookup returns CDR1 SGHRS and CDR2 YFSETQ. CDR3 loop: CASSSRDGSYEQYL. DNA for the CDR3: TGCGCCAGCAGCTCCCGGGACGGGTCCTACGAGCAGTACCTC.

This clonotype has ten or more counts. The V and J genes are TRBV12-3 or TRBV12-4 and TRBJ2-1; D may be TRBD2 (6 bases). CDR3 length: 14 amino acids. The V gene lost 3 bases and the J gene lost 5 bases, with 11 bases spanning the gap. CDR3 in DNA: TGTGCCAGCAGTTTCGGTCCGGGAGACAATGAGCAGTTCTTC. Protein sequence: CASSFGPGDNEQFF.

This clonotype was found many times. The chain joins TRBV7-7 to TRBJ1-6, with no clear D. The germline gives CDR1 SSHAT, CDR2 FNYEAQ (reference sequence). V was clipped by 3 bases and J by 7 bases, with 7 bases between them. The CDR3 length is 13 residues. The CDR3 DNA is TGTGCCAGCAGCTTTCGAGAGAATTCACCCCTCCACTTT. This encodes CASSFRENSPLHF.

This clonotype was seen many times. The chain employs TRBV4-1 and TRBJ2-2; the D is unclear. The V and J ends lost 0 bases and 2 bases respectively, with 7 bases between them. This CDR3 spans 15 amino acids. Germline V gene sequence: CDR1 MGHRA, CDR2 YSYEKL. CDR3 nucleotide sequence: TGCGCCAGCAGCCAAGAGGAGTCAAACACCGGGGAGCTGTTTTTT. Its protein product is CASSQEESNTGELFF.

This clonotype was picked up one time. Relative to the germline gene, one junction end is altered; a read error may explain this. The chain is built from TRBV12-3 or TRBV12-4 and TRBJ2-1, with D possibly being TRBD1 or TRBD2 (5 bases each). This CDR3 comprises 13 residues. The CDR3 is CVSRSRDHNEQFF. CDR3 coding DNA: TGTGTCAGCAGGTCCCGGGACCACAATGAGCAGTTCTTC.

This clonotype showed up many times. This chain joins TRBV7-8 and TRBJ2-1; TRBD2 might be the D (5 bases). The V end was cut by 1 base, the J end by 0 bases, with 10 bases between. The CDR3 runs to 16 residues. CDR1 SGHVS and CDR2 FQNEAQ come from the germline V gene. Written as DNA, the CDR3 is TGTGCCAGCAGCTTAGTTGGTGGGAGCTCCTACAATGAGCAGTTCTTC. This encodes CASSLVGGSSYNEQFF.

In this sample, this clonotype turned up many times. This sequence joins TRBV30 and TRBJ2-7; the match to TRBD2 covers 7 bases. The V and J ends lost 0 bases and 7 bases, in that order; junction bases with no gene match: 12. The CDR3 is 15 residues long. Germline V lookup: CDR1 GTSNPN, CDR2 SVGIG (reference sequence). CDR3 residues: CAWSVAGGRVWEQYF. CDR3 DNA sequence: TGTGCCTGGAGTGTAGCGGGCGGGAGAGTATGGGAGCAGTACTTC. Looking up the rest from reference TRBV30 and TRBJ2-7 gives the full variable domain: SQTIHQWPATLVQPVGSPLSLECTVEGTSNPNLYWYRQAAGRGLQLLFYSVGIGQISSEVPQNLSASRPQDRQFILSSKKLLLSDSGFYLCAWSVAGGRVWEQYFGPGTRLTVT.

The gene calls are TRBV10-3 and TRBJ2-2; no definite D call. V was shortened by 8 bases and J by 2 bases, with 9 bases between the two germline ends. Germline V gene sequence: CDR1 ENHRY, CDR2 SYGVKD. The CDR3 is made up of 13 amino acids. In nucleotides, the CDR3 is TGTGCCATCGGGCGGAGAAACACCGGGGAGCTGTTTTTT. It yields the protein CAIGRRNTGELFF.

This clonotype was counted at least ten times. This chain links TRBV28 with TRBJ2-1; tentatively, D is TRBD2 (5 bases). The CDR3 contains 13 residues. CDR1 and CDR2 from the germline V gene are MDHEN and SYDVKM. The V gene lost 5 bases and the J gene lost 8 bases, with 13 bases spanning the gap. The CDR3 coding sequence is TGTGCCAGCAGTGCCAGCCGAGGGTATGAGCAGTTCTTC. Its translation is CASSASRGYEQFF.